Following are 31 T cell receptor beta chains from one sample sequenced in a study of early T cells in non-severe SARS-CoV-2 infection. In TCRdb, the 5' RACE reads were re-called with MiXCR into one record per CDR3 protein. The sample lists over 20,000 distinct CDR3 sequences; approximately 4.5% were seen once. Sequencing input: whole blood. These receptors all come from an adult who was a healthcare worker with PCR-confirmed SARS-CoV-2 infection or an uninfected control (not recorded which).

This clonotype turned up a few times. The DNA for the CDR3 is TGCAGCGTCGCCTATTACAATGAGCAGTTCTTC. The encoded protein is CSVAYYNEQFF. V and J are TRBV29-1 and TRBJ2-1; D gene unclear. CDR1 and CDR2 from the germline V gene are SQVTM and ANQGSEA. The CDR3 is made up of 11 amino acids. V was shortened by 6 bases and J by 4 bases, with 7 bases between the two germline ends.

This clonotype was seen at least ten times. This chain connects TRBV28 to TRBJ2-7; D ambiguous. Germline-derived CDR1 and CDR2 are MDHEN and SYDVKM. The CDR3 totals 14 residues. Between the trimmed V and J ends, which lost 6 bases and 3 bases, there was a span of 15 bases. The CDR3 DNA reads as TGTGCCAGCAGCCCCGCCTCCGTTGACTACGAGCAGTACTTC. Its translation: CASSPASVDYEQYF.

The chain has TRBV7-2 and TRBJ2-3, with D possibly called TRBD1 or TRBD2 (6 bases each). The length of the CDR3 is 15 residues. The V end was cut by 3 bases, the J end by 0 bases, with 10 bases between. Germline V gene sequence: CDR1 SGHTA, CDR2 FQGNSA. This CDR3 is CASSLGGRSTDTQYF. The CDR3 DNA is TGTGCCAGCAGCTTGGGGGGCCGGAGCACAGATACGCAGTATTTT.

This clonotype has a count of ten or more. The chain recombines TRBV28 with TRBJ1-2; possible D gene TRBD1, 5 bases. Trimming left V 2 bases short and J 4 bases short, with 17 bases between. Germline V gene data show CDR1 as MDHEN and CDR2 as SYDVKM. CDR3 length: 16 amino acids. CDR3 region: CASSLRQNLPLYGYTF. CDR3 DNA: TGTGCCAGCAGTTTAAGACAGAACCTACCCCTCTATGGCTACACCTTC.

At least ten counts were recorded for this clonotype. The genes are TRBV12-3 or TRBV12-4 and TRBJ2-1; TRBD2 matches at 7 bases. V dropped 7 bases and J dropped 3; count of bases not matched to a gene: 9. The CDR3 is 15 residues long. DNA for the CDR3: TGTGCCAGCAACCAACCGGGGGGAGGCTACAATGAGCAGTTCTTC. Protein product: CASNQPGGGYNEQFF.

Details on this clonotype: A much larger clone sits a single nucleotide away, making a read error possible. The chain combines TRBV7-9 with TRBJ2-3, with 8 bases that match TRBD2. Germline CDR1 and CDR2: SEHNR and FQNEAQ (reference sequence). The CDR3 covers 15 residues. V dropped 1 base and J dropped 4; count of bases not matched to a gene: 4. CDR3 loop: CASSLDSGIADTQYF. CDR3 in DNA: TGTGCCAGCAGCTTAGATAGCGGGATCGCAGATACGCAGTATTTT.

This clonotype was seen ten or more times. This chain links TRBV30 with TRBJ1-4; 7 bases match TRBD1. The CDR3 length is 17 residues. V shed 3 bases, J shed 4 bases, and the junction held 14 bases outside the gene matches. Per germline, CDR1 GTSNPN and CDR2 SVGIG (reference sequence). CDR3 protein: CAWSVNSQGDYNEKLFF. The CDR3 DNA is TGTGCCTGGAGCGTAAACTCCCAGGGGGATTATAATGAAAAACTGTTTTTT.

Within the sample, this clonotype is medium-sized. The genes are TRBV20-1 and TRBJ2-3; 12 bases align to TRBD2. CDR3 length: 13 amino acids. After removal of 6 bases from V and 4 bases from J, the junction contained 2 bases not matched to a gene. CDR1 is DFQATT and CDR2 is SNEGSKA in the germline V gene (reference sequence). CDR3 nucleotides: TGCAGTGCGTGGACTAGCGGGGCAGATACGCAGTATTTT. Translating it yields CSAWTSGADTQYF.

This clonotype was observed at least ten times. The chain carries TRBV7-2 and TRBJ2-3, with 8 bases aligning to TRBD1. The CDR3 is 14 amino acids. V lost 8 bases and J lost 1; bases outside the gene matches: 5. Germline V CDR1 and CDR2: SGHTA, FQGNSA. The CDR3 reads CASGLDRGTDTQYF. The CDR3 bases are TGTGCCAGCGGGCTGGACAGGGGCACAGATACGCAGTATTTT.

This clonotype is labeled as medium-sized (0.01 to 0.1%). The chain employs TRBV5-5 and TRBJ1-5; weak D call: TRBD1 (5 bases). Looked up from germline, CDR1 is SGHKS and CDR2 is YYEKEE (reference sequence). V shed 5 bases and J shed 0 bases, with 15 bases lying between them. This CDR3 has 16 residues. The CDR3 bases are TGTGCCAGCAGGCCCGGGGACTTCTATAGCAATCAGCCCCAGCATTTT. It encodes CASRPGDFYSNQPQHF.

The chain carries TRBV6-5 and TRBJ2-2; TRBD1 or TRBD2 may be the D gene (5 bases each). The CDR3 is 13 amino acids. V shed 8 bases and J shed 4 bases, with 11 bases lying between them. Germline CDR1 MNHEY, CDR2 SVGAGI. The CDR3 loop is CASGTSGTGELFF. The CDR3 DNA reads TGTGCCAGCGGGACCAGTGGCACCGGGGAGCTGTTTTTT.

This clonotype was observed at least ten times. This rearrangement joins TRBV19 to TRBJ2-3; TRBD2 agrees at 8 bases. The CDR3 is made up of 14 amino acids. V shed 9 bases and J 2 bases; nucleotides not matched to a gene: 7. Per germline, CDR1 LNHDA and CDR2 SQIVND (reference sequence). CDR3 bases: TGTGCCAGCACCGCCGGGGGGGACACAGATACGCAGTATTTT. Protein sequence: CASTAGGDTDTQYF.

This sequence joins TRBV20-1 and TRBJ2-3, with 13 bases aligning to TRBD2. The CDR3 has 15 amino acids. The trim removed 6 bases at V and 3 bases at J, leaving 6 bases unmatched. The germline gives CDR1 DFQATT, CDR2 SNEGSKA (reference sequence). CDR3 loop: CSAHTSGGATDTQYF. CDR3 sequence (DNA): TGCAGTGCGCATACTAGCGGGGGGGCGACAGATACGCAGTATTTT.

V usage is TRBV9 and J usage is TRBJ1-1; TRBD1 agrees at 8 bases. The germline gives CDR1 SGDLS, CDR2 YYNGEE. V lost 8 bases to trimming and J lost 1 base; unmatched junction nucleotides: 10. This CDR3 has 15 residues. CDR3 sequence: CARPHQGARNTEAFF. The CDR3 coding sequence is TGTGCCAGACCGCACCAGGGGGCGAGGAACACTGAAGCTTTCTTT.

This clonotype has a count of ten or more. The chain couples TRBV28 to TRBJ1-1; a possible D gene is TRBD1 (6 bases). Germline loops: CDR1 MDHEN, CDR2 SYDVKM. V was clipped by 7 bases and J by 6 bases, with 18 bases between them. The CDR3 extends over 14 amino acids. CDR3 region: CASNPPPGQPEAFF. The CDR3 nucleotides are TGTGCCAGCAACCCTCCCCCGGGACAACCTGAAGCTTTCTTT.

The rearrangement links TRBV9 to TRBJ2-2; TRBD2 aligns across 11 bases. The length of the CDR3 is 16 residues. Germline CDR1 reads SGDLS; CDR2 reads YYNGEE. The junction had 2 bases not matched to a gene; V was cut back by 0 bases and J by 4 bases. The CDR3 coding sequence is TGTGCCAGCAGCGTAGAGGGACTAGCGGCCACCGGGGAGCTGTTTTTT. Its translation: CASSVEGLAATGELFF.

In the case of this clonotype: This sequence may be a read error, since a much larger clone differs from it by one base. The CDR3 here is CAWNPEQVYNEQFF. CDR3 sequence (DNA): TGTGCCTGGAACCCGGAACAGGTCTACAATGAGCAGTTCTTC. This chain joins TRBV30 and TRBJ2-1; TRBD1 is a possible D gene (5 bases). CDR3 size: 14 residues. V was cut by 4 bases and J by 3 bases, with 13 bases left in between. CDR1 is GTSNPN and CDR2 is SVGIG in the germline V gene (reference sequence).

This clonotype occurred many times. The rearrangement joins TRBV7-2 to TRBJ2-5; 14 nucleotides match TRBD2. Germline V lookup: CDR1 SGHTA, CDR2 FQGNSA. The CDR3 spans 16 residues. Losses at the gene ends were 5 bases for V and 7 bases for J; bases not matched to a gene: 9. CDR3 nucleotide sequence: TGTGCCAGCAGCCCGCCGACTAGCGGGGGGGCAGGGACCCAGTACTTC. It is translated as CASSPPTSGGAGTQYF.

This clonotype has ten or more counts. The chain recombines TRBV10-3 with TRBJ2-3, with 7 bases aligning to TRBD2. This CDR3 comprises 16 residues. Per the germline V gene, CDR1 is ENHRY and CDR2 is SYGVKD. V trimming: 0 bases; J trimming: 3 bases; junction bases outside the gene matches: 6. This chain's CDR3 is CAISESWLAETDTQYF. The CDR3 DNA sequence: TGTGCCATCAGTGAGTCTTGGCTAGCGGAGACAGATACGCAGTATTTT.

The sample holds many counts of this clonotype. The V call is TRBV7-2, the J call TRBJ1-5; D possibly corresponds to TRBD1 (5 bases). This CDR3 has 15 residues. Germline CDR1 SGHTA, CDR2 FQGNSA. The V end was cut by 2 bases, the J end by 9 bases, with 17 bases between. CDR3 amino acids: CASSLIGTGDWPQHF. CDR3 in DNA: TGTGCCAGCAGCTTAATCGGTACGGGGGATTGGCCCCAGCATTTT. Looking up the rest from reference TRBV7-2 and TRBJ1-5 gives the full variable domain: GAGVSQSPSNKVTEKGKDVELRCDPISGHTALYWYRQSLGQGLEFLIYFQGNSAPDKSGLPSDRFSAERTGGSVSTLTIQRTQQEDSAVYLCASSLIGTGDWPQHFGDGTRLSIL.

This clonotype was found many times. The rearrangement joins TRBV10-3 to TRBJ2-5, with a possible D match to TRBD2 (5 bases). CDR1 and CDR2 from the germline V gene are ENHRY and SYGVKD. This CDR3 contains 13 residues. V shed 3 bases and J shed 5 bases, with 10 bases lying between them. For the CDR3, the DNA is TGTGCCATCAGTGAACTTGGCGGGGAGACCCAGTACTTC. Translation: CAISELGGETQYF.

As concerns this clonotype: The junction departs from germline at one end; a sequencing error may be responsible. This rearrangement joins TRBV12-3 or TRBV12-4 to TRBJ2-1; either TRBD1 or TRBD2 may supply D (6 bases each). CDR3 size: 16 residues. The CDR3 loop reads CASSLARGASYNEQFF. The CDR3 DNA reads as TGTGCCAGCAGTCTAGCTAGGGGGGCCTCCTACAATGAGCAGTTCTTC.

Only a few counts were recorded for this clonotype. This chain uses TRBV5-1 with TRBJ2-7; weak D call: TRBD1 (6 bases). Germline CDR1 SGHRS, CDR2 YFSETQ. This CDR3 spans 13 amino acids. Trimming took off 0 bases at V and 3 bases at J, with 7 bases between the two ends. The CDR3 spells CASSLETGYEQYF. CDR3 in DNA: TGCGCCAGCAGCTTGGAGACAGGCTACGAGCAGTACTTC.

This clonotype was picked up many times. The V gene is TRBV7-9, the J gene TRBJ2-7, with D possibly being TRBD1 or TRBD2 (5 bases each). Between the trimmed V and J ends, which lost 5 bases and 0 bases, there was a span of 8 bases. CDR1 and CDR2 from the germline V gene are SEHNR and FQNEAQ (reference sequence). This CDR3 is 13 amino acids long. The CDR3 loop reads CASSPGTSYEQYF. DNA for the CDR3: TGTGCCAGCAGCCCCGGGACCTCCTACGAGCAGTACTTC. Complete variable domain (other parts from reference TRBV7-9 and TRBJ2-7): DTGVSQNPRHKITKRGQNVTFRCDPISEHNRLYWYRQTLGQGPEFLTYFQNEAQLEKSRLLSDRFSAERPKGSFSTLEIQRTEQGDSAMYLCASSPGTSYEQYFGPGTRLTVT.

The chain uses TRBV6-2 or TRBV6-3 and TRBJ2-1; a weak D match, TRBD2 (6 bases). From germline, CDR1 is MNHEY and CDR2 SVGEGT. V was clipped by 2 bases and J by 14 bases, with 13 bases between them. The CDR3 runs to 12 residues. The CDR3 here is CASSYVGGKEFF. The CDR3 bases are TGTGCCAGCAGTTACGTTGGGGGGAAGGAGTTCTTC.

This clonotype showed up just a few times. The chain is built from TRBV2 and TRBJ2-3; 8 positions match TRBD2. Germline lookup yields CDR1 SNHLY and CDR2 FYNNEI. Unmatched junction bases numbered 14, after V lost 7 bases and J lost 2 bases. The CDR3 length is 17 residues. CDR3 sequence (DNA): TGTGCCAGCAACGTCCCCAAGGAGCGGGGGACCACAGATACGCAGTATTTT. As protein: CASNVPKERGTTDTQYF.

This clonotype was detected many times. The gene calls are TRBV5-6 and TRBJ2-1; D remains unclear. Trimming left V 7 bases short and J 9 bases short, with 8 bases between. This CDR3 region has 10 residues. CDR1 SGHDT and CDR2 YYEEEE come from the germline V gene. CDR3 sequence reads: CASLIGEQFF. The CDR3 nucleotides are TGTGCCAGCCTAATAGGTGAGCAGTTCTTC.

This clonotype has a count of ten or more. This chain connects TRBV4-3 to TRBJ2-1, with D unresolved. The V gene's germline CDR1 is LGHNA and CDR2 YSLEER. This CDR3 has 15 residues. Trimming pared 4 bases from V and 6 bases from J, leaving 16 bases between. The CDR3 spells CASSPSSRVLNEQFF. CDR3 coding DNA: TGCGCCAGCAGCCCTTCCTCTAGAGTCCTCAATGAGCAGTTCTTC.

This clonotype was seen more than once but under ten times. Just one base apart from a much larger clone, this may be a read error. The rearrangement uses TRBV7-2 and TRBJ1-6; the D gene is possibly TRBD1 (5 bases). Germline V CDR1 and CDR2: SGHTA, FQGNSA. CDR3 length: 14 residues. The CDR3 protein is CVSSRRDKDSPLHF. In DNA form, the CDR3 reads TGTGTCAGCAGCCGCAGGGATAAAGATTCACCCCTCCACTTT.

This clonotype was counted ten times or more. The chain joins TRBV12-3 or TRBV12-4 to TRBJ2-1; 10 nucleotides agree with TRBD2. V was pared by 5 bases and J by 0 bases, with 10 bases of the junction left unmatched. CDR3 length equals 18 residues. CDR3 DNA: TGTGCCAGCAGTACGCACCTAGCGGGGGTTAGCTCCTACAATGAGCAGTTCTTC. It codes for CASSTHLAGVSSYNEQFF.

In this sample, this clonotype turned up many times. This chain links TRBV7-8 with TRBJ1-1, with a weak D call TRBD1 (5 bases). CDR3 length equals 13 residues. Germline V gives CDR1 SGHVS, CDR2 FQNEAQ. Trimming took off 11 bases at V and 5 bases at J, with 18 bases between the two ends. The CDR3 DNA reads TGTGCCCCCCCAGCCAGGGCGAGGACTGAAGCTTTCTTT. Its translation: CAPPARARTEAFF.